What follows are 8 T cell receptor beta chains derived from one specimen sequenced in a study of early T cells in non-severe SARS-CoV-2 infection. TCRdb re-analysed the 5' RACE reads in MiXCR, keeping a single row per CDR3 protein. The repertoire consists of tens of thousands of distinct CDR3 sequences, with around 5% occurring once and the leading ten covering less than 15%. Specimen: whole blood. The receptor source for this set is an adult who was a healthcare worker with PCR-confirmed SARS-CoV-2 infection or an uninfected control (not recorded which).

The rearrangement uses TRBV18 and TRBJ2-7, with 7 bases that match TRBD1. CDR3 size: 17 residues. CDR1 and CDR2 from the germline V gene are KGHSH and LQKENI. V lost 6 bases to trimming and J lost 4 bases; unmatched junction nucleotides: 18. The CDR3 spells CASSHSGARGLGYEQYF. The CDR3 coding sequence is TGTGCCAGCTCGCATTCCGGGGCGAGGGGGCTTGGGTACGAGCAGTACTTC. The complete variable domain, with remaining parts taken from reference TRBV18 and TRBJ2-7, reads NAGVMQNPRHLVRRRGQEARLRCSPMKGHSHVYWYRQLPEEGLKFMVYLQKENIIDESGMPKERFSAEFPKEGPSILRIQQVVRGDSAAYFCASSHSGARGLGYEQYFGPGTRLTVT.

This clonotype was counted between two and nine times. This sequence joins TRBV9 and TRBJ1-4; D unresolved. The CDR3 consists of 15 residues. Trimming left V 0 bases short and J 8 bases short, with 14 bases between. Germline V gene data show CDR1 as SGDLS and CDR2 as YYNGEE. The CDR3 region is CASSVEPKATEKLFF. DNA for the CDR3: TGTGCCAGCAGCGTAGAACCGAAGGCAACGGAAAAACTGTTTTTT.

The table lists this clonotype with many counts. The chain carries TRBV7-2 and TRBJ1-1; the D gene is possibly TRBD1 (5 bases). This CDR3 comprises 14 residues. Per the germline V gene, CDR1 is SGHTA and CDR2 is FQGNSA. The V end lost 1 base, the J end lost 7 bases, and 13 bases lay between the germline ends. For the CDR3, the DNA is TGTGCCAGCAGCTTAGAAGGAACAGGAAGTGAAGCTTTCTTT. It specifies CASSLEGTGSEAFF.

This clonotype was picked up many times. This chain links TRBV10-1 with TRBJ2-1; D remains unclear. CDR3 length: 15 residues. Germline V gene data show CDR1 as WNHNN and CDR2 as SYGVQD (reference sequence). V shed 2 bases and J shed 0 bases, with 8 bases lying between them. The CDR3 here is CASSEGISSYNEQFF. In DNA, the CDR3 is TGCGCCAGCAGTGAGGGGATAAGCTCCTACAATGAGCAGTTCTTC.

This clonotype has ten or more counts. The chain employs TRBV29-1 and TRBJ2-2; D is uncertain. CDR1 is SQVTM, CDR2 ANQGSEA, per germline. This CDR3 comprises 11 residues. Trimming left V 3 bases short and J 8 bases short, with 7 bases between. The CDR3 spells CSVEGGGELFF. The CDR3 bases are TGCAGCGTTGAGGGTGGAGGGGAGCTGTTTTTT.

This clonotype was seen repeatedly, ten times or more. This chain connects TRBV11-2 to TRBJ2-2; D unresolved. This CDR3 is built from 13 residues. Germline V gene lookup returns CDR1 SGHAT and CDR2 FQNNGV. The V and J ends lost 1 base and 6 bases respectively, with 6 bases between them. In DNA, the CDR3 is TGTGCCAGCAGCTTAGTCGCCCCCGGGGAGCTGTTTTTT. Protein product: CASSLVAPGELFF.

This clonotype was counted at least ten times. The chain joins TRBV6-2 or TRBV6-3 to TRBJ1-1; D unresolved. The ends were cut back, 4 bases at V and 3 bases at J, with 9 bases in the middle. There are 13 residues in the CDR3. CDR1 and CDR2 (germline): MNHEY, SVGEGT. The CDR3 here is CASSLGRHTEAFF. CDR3 in DNA: TGTGCCAGCAGTTTGGGCAGACACACTGAAGCTTTCTTT.

The rearrangement uses TRBV10-3 and TRBJ1-1; no firm D call. V lost 9 bases and J lost 5, with 16 bases in between. CDR1 and CDR2 from the germline V gene are ENHRY and SYGVKD. The CDR3 sequence is 13 residues long. CDR3 in amino acids: CAIEDGLGTEAFF. The CDR3, as DNA: TGTGCCATTGAGGACGGCCTGGGGACTGAAGCTTTCTTT.